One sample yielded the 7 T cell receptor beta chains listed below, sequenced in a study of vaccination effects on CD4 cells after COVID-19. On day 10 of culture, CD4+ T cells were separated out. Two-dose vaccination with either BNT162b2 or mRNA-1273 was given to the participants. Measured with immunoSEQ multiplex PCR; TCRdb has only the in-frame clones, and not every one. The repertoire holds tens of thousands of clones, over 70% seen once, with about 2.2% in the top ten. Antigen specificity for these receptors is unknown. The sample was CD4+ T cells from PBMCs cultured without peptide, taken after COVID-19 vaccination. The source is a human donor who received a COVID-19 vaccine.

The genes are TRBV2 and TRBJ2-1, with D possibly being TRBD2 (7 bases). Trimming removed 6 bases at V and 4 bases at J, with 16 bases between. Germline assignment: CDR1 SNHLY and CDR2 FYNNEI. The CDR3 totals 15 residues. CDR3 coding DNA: TGTGCCAGCAGGAGGGAGGGACAACCGTACAATGAGCAGTTCTTC. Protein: CASRREGQPYNEQFF.

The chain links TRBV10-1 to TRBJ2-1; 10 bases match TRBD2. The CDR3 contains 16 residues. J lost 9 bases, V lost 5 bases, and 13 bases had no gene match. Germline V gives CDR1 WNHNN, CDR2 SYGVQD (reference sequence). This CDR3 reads CASSPREGTSAREQFF. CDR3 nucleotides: TGCGCCAGCAGTCCCCGGGAGGGGACTAGCGCTCGTGAGCAGTTCTTC.

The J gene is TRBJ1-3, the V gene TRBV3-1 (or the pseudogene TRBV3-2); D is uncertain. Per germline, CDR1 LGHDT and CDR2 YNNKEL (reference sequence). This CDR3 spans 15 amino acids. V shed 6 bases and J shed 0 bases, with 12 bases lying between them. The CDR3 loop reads CASSPNIGSGNTIYF. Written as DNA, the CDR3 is TGTGCCAGCAGTCCCAACATCGGCTCTGGAAACACCATATATTTT.

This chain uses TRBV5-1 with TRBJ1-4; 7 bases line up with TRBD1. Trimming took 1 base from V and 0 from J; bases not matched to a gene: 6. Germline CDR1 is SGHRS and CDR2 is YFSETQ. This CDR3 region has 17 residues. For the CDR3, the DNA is TGCGCCAGCAGCTTGTCGACAGGGCCTGCAACTAATGAAAAACTGTTTTTT. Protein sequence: CASSLSTGPATNEKLFF.

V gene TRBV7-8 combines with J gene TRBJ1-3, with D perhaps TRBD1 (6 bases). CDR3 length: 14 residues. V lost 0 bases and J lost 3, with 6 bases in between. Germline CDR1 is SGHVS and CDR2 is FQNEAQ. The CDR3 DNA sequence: TGTGCCAGCAGCTTAGCAGGGGGTGGAAACACCATATATTTT. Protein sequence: CASSLAGGGNTIYF.

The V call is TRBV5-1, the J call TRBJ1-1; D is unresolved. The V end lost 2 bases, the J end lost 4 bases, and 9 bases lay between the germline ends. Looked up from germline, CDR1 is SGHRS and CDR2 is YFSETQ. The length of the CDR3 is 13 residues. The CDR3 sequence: CASSLRVSTEAFF. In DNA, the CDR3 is TGCGCCAGCAGCTTAAGGGTCTCCACTGAAGCTTTCTTT.

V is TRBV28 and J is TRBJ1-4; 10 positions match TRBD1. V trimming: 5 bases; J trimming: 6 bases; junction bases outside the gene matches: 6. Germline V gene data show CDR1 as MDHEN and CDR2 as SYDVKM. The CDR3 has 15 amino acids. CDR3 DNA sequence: TGTGCCAGCAGTGTAGGAGGGACAGGGGATGAAAAACTGTTTTTT. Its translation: CASSVGGTGDEKLFF.